This is a list of T cell receptor beta chains from one sample in a study of OX40 agonist ivuxolimab in advanced cancers. Method: immunoSEQ multiplex PCR; TCRdb's copy keeps in-frame clones and lacks some. The sample lists around 70,000 clones, about four fifths occurring once. Sequencing used CD4+ or CD8+ T cells sorted from blood, obtained in a trial of the OX40 agonist ivuxolimab. The receptors were sampled from an adult with an advanced solid tumor such as melanoma, head and neck, liver or kidney cancer. CDR3s include the opening cysteine and the closing phenylalanine or tryptophan. D genes are given only for firm matches. Size values are once, few and many counts, or a class for expanded clones, and some rows have none.

V gene	D gene	J gene	clone size	CDR3 protein	CDR3 DNA
TRBV19	TRBD2	TRBJ2-2	NA	CASSSGSVTGELFF	TGTGCCAGTAGTAGCGGGAGTGTCACCGGGGAGCTGTTTTTT
TRBV27	NA	TRBJ1-6	NA	CASSAGQGYNSPLHF	TGTGCCAGCAGCGCGGGACAAGGATATAATTCACCCCTCCACTTT
TRBV19	TRBD2	TRBJ2-1	once	CASSIDLAGGDNEQFF	TGTGCCAGTAGTATAGATCTAGCGGGAGGGGACAATGAGCAGTTCTTC
TRBV29-1	NA	TRBJ1-1	NA	CSVREQLNTEAFF	TGCAGCGTTAGGGAACAGTTGAACACTGAAGCTTTCTTT
TRBV5-1	NA	TRBJ1-2	few	CASSLEPTSYGYTF	TGCGCCAGCAGCTTGGAACCTACTTCCTATGGCTACACCTTC
TRBV28	TRBD1	TRBJ2-7	NA	CASRDPGQHYEQYF	TGTGCCAGCAGAGACCCGGGACAGCACTACGAGCAGTACTTC
TRBV10-3	NA	TRBJ2-3	NA	CAISVGGSSTDTQYF	TGTGCCATCAGTGTTGGCGGTTCTAGCACAGATACGCAGTATTTT
TRBV7-2	NA	TRBJ2-2	once	CASSLKQGTTGELFF	TGTGCCAGCAGCTTAAAACAGGGTACCACCGGGGAGCTGTTTTTT
TRBV15	NA	TRBJ1-1	NA	CATSRDLGNGAFF	TGTGCCACCAGCAGAGATCTCGGGAACGGAGCTTTCTTT
TRBV6-6	TRBD1	TRBJ1-5	once	CASSYGVDRGNQPQHF	TGTGCCAGCAGTTACGGTGTGGACAGGGGCAATCAGCCCCAGCATTTT
TRBV2	TRBD2	TRBJ2-1	NA	CASIPGLASNEQFF	TGTGCCAGCATACCGGGACTAGCGTCCAATGAGCAGTTCTTC
TRBV19	NA	TRBJ2-7	NA	CASSIDPGLANSYEQYF	TGTGCCAGTAGTATAGATCCGGGGCTAGCGAACTCCTACGAGCAGTACTTC
TRBV23-1	NA	TRBJ2-3	NA	CASRSIGGGNRFEADTQYF	TGCGCCAGCAGAAGTATCGGTGGTGGAAACAGGTTTGAAGCAGATACGCAGTATTTT
TRBV6-6	NA	TRBJ1-2	NA	CASTGAGKYGYTF	TGTGCCAGCACCGGTGCAGGGAAATATGGCTACACCTTC
TRBV10-1	TRBD1	TRBJ1-4	NA	CASSPPEDRDNEKLFF	TGCGCCAGCAGCCCCCCAGAAGACAGGGATAATGAAAAACTGTTTTTT
TRBV15	NA	TRBJ1-2	NA	CATSRDRIGAGAYTF	TGTGCCACCAGCAGAGATCGCATCGGAGCAGGCGCCTACACCTTC
TRBV14	NA	TRBJ2-1	NA	CASSPVGLSSYNEQFF	TGTGCCAGCAGCCCGGTGGGCCTAAGCTCCTACAATGAGCAGTTCTTC
TRBV7-8	NA	TRBJ2-5	once	CASSLQETQYF	TGTGCCAGCAGCTTACAAGAGACCCAGTACTTC
TRBV7-7	TRBD1	TRBJ2-1	NA	CASSSSTGPTGSEQFF	TGTGCCAGCAGCTCTTCCACAGGACCGACAGGGAGTGAGCAGTTCTTC
TRBV2	NA	TRBJ1-4	NA	CASSDPAYNEKLFF	TGTGCCAGCAGTGATCCAGCCTATAATGAAAAACTGTTTTTT
TRBV5-6	TRBD1	TRBJ2-2	few	CASSFGTGGTGELFF	TGTGCCAGCAGCTTTGGGACAGGGGGCACCGGGGAGCTGTTTTTT
TRBV11-2	NA	TRBJ2-1	NA	CASSPPGPGQFF	TGTGCCAGCAGCCCCCCCGGTCCGGGGCAGTTCTTC
TRBV7-2	TRBD1	TRBJ1-2	NA	CASSQQGPNGYTF	TGTGCCAGCAGCCAACAGGGGCCTAATGGCTACACCTTC
TRBV19	NA	TRBJ1-4	once	CASSIDSSFNEKLFF	TGTGCCAGTAGTATCGACAGTTCCTTTAATGAAAAACTGTTTTTT
TRBV21-1	NA	TRBJ2-3	NA	CASSKAPGASTDTQYF	TGTGCCAGCAGCAAAGCCCCCGGAGCTTCCACAGATACGCAGTATTTT
TRBV2	NA	TRBJ1-1	NA	CASSPGTIPTEAFF	TGTGCCAGCAGCCCGGGGACAATTCCAACTGAAGCTTTCTTT
TRBV11-1	TRBD2	TRBJ2-7	NA	CASSQGLAGWNYEQYF	TGTGCCAGCAGCCAAGGACTAGCGGGATGGAACTACGAGCAGTACTTC
TRBV15	NA	TRBJ2-1	NA	CATSRDLGSYNEQFF	TGTGCCACCAGCAGAGATCTAGGCAGCTACAATGAGCAGTTCTTC
TRBV29-1	TRBD2	TRBJ2-7	once	CSAGLAGAEQYF	TGCAGCGCTGGACTAGCGGGAGCCGAGCAGTACTTC
TRBV7-2	TRBD2	TRBJ2-7	NA	CASSLEISGSKKQYF	TGTGCCAGCAGCTTAGAAATTAGCGGGAGTAAAAAGCAGTACTTC
TRBV13	TRBD2	TRBJ2-2	NA	CASSSLSLAGIEGGELFF	TGTGCCAGCAGCAGCTTGTCACTAGCGGGCATAGAAGGTGGGGAGCTGTTTTTT
TRBV6-1	NA	TRBJ1-1	NA	CASRGPGGTEAFF	TGTGCCAGCAGAGGCCCCGGGGGGACTGAAGCTTTCTTT
TRBV18	TRBD1	TRBJ2-2	NA	CASSPPRGQVVAGELFF	TGTGCCAGCTCACCACCTAGGGGACAGGTGGTAGCCGGGGAGCTGTTTTTT
TRBV19	TRBD2	TRBJ2-1	once	CASSRGRLAGLNEQFF	TGTGCCAGTAGTAGGGGTAGGCTAGCGGGATTAAATGAGCAGTTCTTC
TRBV10-3	NA	TRBJ1-3	NA	CAISQDYRQTRLSKDSGNTIYF	TGTGCCATCAGCCAAGATTATCGACAGACACGACTATCAAAAGACTCTGGAAACACCATATATTTT
TRBV18	NA	TRBJ1-5	once	CASSSGAGSNQPQHF	TGTGCCAGCTCATCCGGGGCCGGTAGCAATCAGCCCCAGCATTTT
TRBV28	TRBD1	TRBJ2-7	NA	CASSSGQGGYEQYF	TGTGCCAGCAGTTCGGGACAGGGGGGGTACGAGCAGTACTTC
TRBV4-3	NA	TRBJ2-2	NA	CASSQDTRANTGELFF	TGCGCCAGCAGCCAAGATACGCGGGCGAACACCGGGGAGCTGTTTTTT
TRBV5-1	NA	TRBJ2-5	NA	CASGGIQETQYF	TGCGCCAGCGGGGGGATACAAGAGACCCAGTACTTC
TRBV7-8	TRBD1	TRBJ2-7	NA	CASSWDRPYEQYF	TGTGCCAGCAGCTGGGACAGGCCATACGAGCAGTACTTC
TRBV19	NA	TRBJ1-5	NA	CASSLWLNWELGNQPQHF	TGTGCCAGTAGTCTTTGGCTTAACTGGGAGTTGGGCAATCAGCCCCAGCATTTT
TRBV13	NA	TRBJ1-2	NA	CASSLGRIGYTF	TGTGCCAGCAGCTTAGGACGGATTGGCTACACCTTC
TRBV5-1	NA	TRBJ1-3	NA	CASSLATAGNTIYF	TGCGCCAGCAGCTTGGCCACAGCTGGAAACACCATATATTTT
TRBV18	NA	TRBJ1-5	NA	CASSPGGSGNQPQHF	TGTGCCAGCTCACCAGGGGGAAGTGGCAATCAGCCCCAGCATTTT
TRBV21-1	NA	TRBJ2-1	NA	CASSTSESSYNEQFF	TGTGCCAGCAGTACAAGCGAAAGCTCCTACAATGAGCAGTTCTTC